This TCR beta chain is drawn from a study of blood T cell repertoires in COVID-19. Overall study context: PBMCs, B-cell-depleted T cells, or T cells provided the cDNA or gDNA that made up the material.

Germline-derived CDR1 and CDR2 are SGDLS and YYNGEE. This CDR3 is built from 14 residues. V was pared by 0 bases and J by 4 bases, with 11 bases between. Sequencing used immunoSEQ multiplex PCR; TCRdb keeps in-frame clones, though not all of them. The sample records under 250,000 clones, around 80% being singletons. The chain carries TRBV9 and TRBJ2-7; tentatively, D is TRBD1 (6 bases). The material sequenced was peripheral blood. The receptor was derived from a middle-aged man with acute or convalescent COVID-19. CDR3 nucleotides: TGTGCCAGCAGCGTAGGAGGGGGTGGTTACGAGCAGTACTTC. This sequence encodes CASSVGGGGYEQYF.